Listed here are 16 T cell receptor beta chains from one sample, sequenced in a study of vaccination effects on CD4 cells after COVID-19. The repertoire was sequenced with immunoSEQ multiplex PCR; TCRdb's copy has only in-frame clones and lacks some. Found here are more than 20,000 clones, approximately 74% of them singletons; the top ten hold roughly 3.4%. These receptors lack a known antigen. Sequencing was preceded by expansion of antigen-specific CD4+ T cells with viral peptide pools in the ViraFEST assay. Following a roughly 9-day culture, CD4+ T cells were purified. Vaccinees lacked prior SARS-CoV-2 infection and tested negative for nucleocapsid antibodies. The sample was CD4+ T cells from PBMCs cultured with SARS-CoV-2 spike peptides, taken before COVID-19 vaccination. These receptors all stem from a human donor who received a COVID-19 vaccine.

This chain connects TRBV12-5 to TRBJ2-3; 11 positions agree with TRBD2. Germline CDR1 and CDR2: LGHNT and FRNRAP. The CDR3 has 15 residues. J lost 5 bases, V lost 4 bases, and 5 bases had no gene match. The CDR3 is CASGSDLAGGDTQYF. CDR3 in DNA: TGTGCTAGTGGTTCTGACCTAGCGGGAGGAGATACGCAGTATTTT.

The chain links TRBV29-1 to TRBJ2-1, with 8 bases matching TRBD1. The CDR3 loop spans 13 amino acids. The V gene's germline CDR1 is SQVTM and CDR2 ANQGSEA. Trimming removed 8 bases from V and 8 bases from J; junction bases left unmatched: 11. CDR3 amino acids: CSLRTGSRDEQFF. The CDR3 region has the DNA TGCAGCTTACGGACAGGGAGTAGGGATGAGCAGTTCTTC.

As to this clone: Other DNA sequences from this sample encode an identical CDR3 as well. This chain's CDR3 is CASSVEGNTEAFF. The CDR3 DNA reads as TGTGCCAGCAGCGTAGAAGGGAACACTGAAGCTTTCTTT. J is TRBJ1-1 and V is TRBV9, with D uncertain. V dropped 0 bases and J dropped 1 base, with 4 bases sitting between them. Germline V gene sequence: CDR1 SGDLS, CDR2 YYNGEE. CDR3 length: 13 residues.

This rearrangement joins TRBV7-9 to TRBJ1-2; D is perhaps TRBD1 (5 bases). This CDR3 region has 13 residues. Deletions cut 8 bases from V and 3 bases from J, with 13 bases between. Per the germline V gene, CDR1 is SEHNR and CDR2 is FQNEAQ (reference sequence). The CDR3 loop reads CASGSTGDYGYTF. CDR3 nucleotides: TGTGCCAGCGGTTCGACGGGGGACTATGGCTACACCTTC.

The rearrangement joins TRBV6-5 to TRBJ2-3, with TRBD2 as a possible D gene (5 bases). This CDR3 is built from 15 residues. V lost 2 bases, J lost 6 bases, and 15 bases lay in between. The germline CDR1 and CDR2 sequences are MNHEY and SVGAGI. In DNA form, the CDR3 reads TGTGCCAGCAGTTACAGTGCTAGTCCGGGGGATACGCAGTATTTT. The encoded protein is CASSYSASPGDTQYF.

The chain employs TRBV5-1 and TRBJ2-3; 7 bases align to TRBD1. There are 17 residues in the CDR3. From germline, CDR1 is SGHRS and CDR2 YFSETQ. V gave up 4 bases and J gave up 0 bases; unmatched junction bases: 11. CDR3 nucleotide sequence: TGCGCCAGCAGCCAGACAAACAGGGGTGGAAGCACAGATACGCAGTATTTT. Translating gives CASSQTNRGGSTDTQYF.

J is TRBJ2-7 and V is TRBV6-5; weak D call: TRBD1 (6 bases). The germline gives CDR1 MNHEY, CDR2 SVGAGI. The V and J ends lost 5 bases and 5 bases respectively, with 19 bases between them. The CDR3 spans 15 residues. CDR3: CASSQPGQTFHEQYF. The CDR3 DNA reads as TGTGCCAGCAGTCAACCGGGACAAACATTTCACGAGCAGTACTTC.

This chain uses TRBV3-1 (or the pseudogene TRBV3-2) with TRBJ1-1; D is undetermined. V was trimmed by 1 base and J by 0 bases, leaving 12 bases between them. From germline, CDR1 is LGHDT and CDR2 YNNKEL (reference sequence). The CDR3 is 16 residues long. In DNA, the CDR3 is TGTGCCAGCAGCCAAGCCCGGGGAATTATGAACACTGAAGCTTTCTTT. It codes for CASSQARGIMNTEAFF.

The genes are TRBV11-1 and TRBJ2-1; weak D call: TRBD1 (5 bases). CDR1 and CDR2 from the germline V gene are SGHAT and FQDESV (reference sequence). V was trimmed by 1 base and J by 1 base, leaving 11 bases between them. The length of the CDR3 is 16 residues. CDR3 nucleotide sequence: TGTGCCAGCAGCTTAGTAGGGGCCTCGTCCTACAATGAGCAGTTCTTC. It is translated as CASSLVGASSYNEQFF.

This rearrangement joins TRBV2 to TRBJ2-2; 10 bases align to TRBD1. The CDR3 totals 15 residues. Germline V gene lookup returns CDR1 SNHLY and CDR2 FYNNEI. V shed 9 bases, J shed 3 bases, and the junction held 7 bases outside the gene matches. CDR3 coding DNA: TGTGCCAGTCAATTGGGACAGGGGTACACCGGGGAGCTGTTTTTT. The encoded protein is CASQLGQGYTGELFF. Supplemented by reference TRBV2 and TRBJ2-2, the full variable domain reads EPEVTQTPSHQVTQMGQEVILRCVPISNHLYFYWYRQILGQKVEFLVSFYNNEISEKSEIFDDQFSVERPDGSNFTLKIRSTKLEDSAMYFCASQLGQGYTGELFFGEGSRLTVL.

The CDR3 spells CASSLRGSYEQYF. CDR3 nucleotides: TGTGCCAGCAGTTTAAGGGGATCCTACGAGCAGTACTTC. The rearrangement links TRBV27 to TRBJ2-7; D is perhaps TRBD1 (5 bases). The germline V and J ends were trimmed by 2 bases and 1 base, with 6 bases remaining between them. CDR3 size: 13 residues. In germline, CDR1 is MNHEY, CDR2 SMNVEV (reference sequence).

The chain couples TRBV30 to TRBJ2-7, with TRBD1 as a possible D gene (6 bases). The ends were cut back, 4 bases at V and 1 base at J, with 14 bases in the middle. Germline loops: CDR1 GTSNPN, CDR2 SVGIG (reference sequence). CDR3 length equals 14 residues. Written as DNA, the CDR3 is TGTGCCTGGACCCTGGGGGCCTATTCCTACGAGCAGTACTTC. It yields the protein CAWTLGAYSYEQYF.

The rearrangement uses TRBV5-1 and TRBJ2-1, with D uncertain. CDR1 and CDR2 (germline): SGHRS, YFSETQ. V shed 4 bases and J shed 4 bases, with 15 bases lying between them. This CDR3 comprises 15 residues. The CDR3 nucleotides read TGCGCCAGCAGCCGGCCTACCGAGAGATACAATGAGCAGTTCTTC. Translated, it gives CASSRPTERYNEQFF.

The chain uses TRBV5-4 and TRBJ1-2; possibly TRBD1 for D (6 bases). The CDR3 covers 15 residues. The germline CDR1 and CDR2 sequences are SGHNT and YYREEE (reference sequence). The V gene lost 2 bases and the J gene lost 0 bases, with 11 bases spanning the gap. The CDR3 DNA follows: TGTGCCAGCAGCTTCGAACAGGGAGCTAACTATGGCTACACCTTC. It codes for CASSFEQGANYGYTF. Full variable domain (remainder filled in from reference TRBV5-4 and TRBJ1-2): ETGVTQSPTHLIKTRGQQVTLRCSSQSGHNTVSWYQQALGQGPQFIFQYYREEENGRGNFPPRFSGLQFPNYSSELNVNALELDDSALYLCASSFEQGANYGYTFGSGTRLTVV.

The chain carries TRBV7-2 and TRBJ2-2; D gene uncertain. The germline CDR1 and CDR2 sequences are SGHTA and FQGNSA. The germline V and J ends were trimmed by 7 bases and 3 bases, with 6 bases remaining between them. The CDR3 covers 12 residues. This CDR3 is CASTSDTGELFF. Here the CDR3 DNA reads TGTGCCAGCACCTCGGACACCGGGGAGCTGTTTTTT.

The chain has TRBV11-2 and TRBJ2-5, with 11 nucleotides matching TRBD1. Germline loops: CDR1 SGHAT, CDR2 FQNNGV. V lost 5 bases to trimming and J lost 5 bases; unmatched junction nucleotides: 7. This CDR3 contains 15 residues. CDR3 DNA: TGTGCCAGCAGCCAGGACAGGGGGCGCATCGAGACCCAGTACTTC. It encodes CASSQDRGRIETQYF.